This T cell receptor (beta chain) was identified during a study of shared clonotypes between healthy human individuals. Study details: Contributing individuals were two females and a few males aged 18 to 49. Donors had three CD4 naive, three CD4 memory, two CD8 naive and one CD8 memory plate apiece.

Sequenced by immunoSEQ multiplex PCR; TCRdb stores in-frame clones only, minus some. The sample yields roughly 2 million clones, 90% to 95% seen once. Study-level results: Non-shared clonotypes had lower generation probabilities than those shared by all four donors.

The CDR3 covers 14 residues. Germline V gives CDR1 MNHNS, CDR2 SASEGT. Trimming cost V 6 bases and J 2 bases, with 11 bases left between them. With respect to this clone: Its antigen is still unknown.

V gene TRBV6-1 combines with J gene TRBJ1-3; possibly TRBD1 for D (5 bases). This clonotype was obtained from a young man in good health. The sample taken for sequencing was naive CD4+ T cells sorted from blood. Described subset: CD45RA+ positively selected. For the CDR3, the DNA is TGTGCCAGCAGACCAGGGATCGCTGGAAACACCATATATTTT. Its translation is CASRPGIAGNTIYF.